These T cell receptor beta chains were read from a single sample in a study of blood T cell repertoires in COVID-19. Assay: immunoSEQ multiplex PCR; the TCRdb copy retains only in-frame clones and omits some. The sample shows roughly 150,000 clones, around four fifths of them seen only once. Sequenced input: PBMCs or T cells enriched from blood (not recorded which). These receptors all come from a man in his 70s who had been exposed to COVID-19. Each CDR3 is given with its conserved first and last residue. Each record gives: clone size, CDR3 length, J gene, D gene, V gene, CDR3 DNA, CDR3 protein. D genes are given only for firm matches. The size field is filled for only some rows; it gives once, few, many or a size class.

once 11 TRBJ1-2 - TRBV3-1/TRBV3-2 TGTGCCAGCAGCTCGACACAGGGCTACACCTTC CASSSTQGYTF
- 16 TRBJ1-4 TRBD1 TRBV4-1 TGCGCCAGCAGCCCTCTCAACAGGGGGGCTAATGAAAAACTGTTTTTT CASSPLNRGANEKLFF
once 14 TRBJ2-2 - TRBV14 TGTGCCAGCAGCCCGCGGAGGGCTACCGGGGAGCTGTTTTTT CASSPRRATGELFF
- 13 TRBJ1-4 - TRBV6-5 TGTGCCAGCAGTTTCGGACAGTCTGAAAAACTGTTTTTT CASSFGQSEKLFF
- 15 TRBJ2-2 - TRBV27 TGTGCCAGCAGTTTATCACGGACTACGGGCGGGGAGCTGTTTTTT CASSLSRTTGGELFF
- 15 TRBJ2-1 TRBD1 TRBV6-4 TGTGCCAGCAGAACTGACAGGGGGCTATACAATGAGCAGTTCTTC CASRTDRGLYNEQFF
- 14 TRBJ1-1 - TRBV5-1 TGCGCCAGCAGTCTACAGGCTTTGAACACTGAAGCTTTCTTT CASSLQALNTEAFF
- 15 TRBJ1-1 - TRBV4-1 TGCGCCAGCCGCCGCCCCGGGAGCCGGAACACTGAAGCTTTCTTT CASRRPGSRNTEAFF
once 15 TRBJ2-1 - TRBV5-1 TGCGCCAGCAGCTTGCTCCTGTCGTCCTACAATGAGCAGTTCTTC CASSLLLSSYNEQFF
- 15 TRBJ2-7 - TRBV7-8 TGTGCCAGCAGCTTAGTAAGGGACAATACCTACGAGCAGTACTTC CASSLVRDNTYEQYF
- 15 TRBJ1-4 - TRBV7-9 TGTGCCAGCAGCTTAGTGGGTCGGGGGGATGAAAAACTGTTTTTT CASSLVGRGDEKLFF
few 16 TRBJ2-2 - TRBV9 TGTGCCAGCAGCGGCCCCAAGCATACGAACACCGGGGAGCTGTTTTTT CASSGPKHTNTGELFF
- 14 TRBJ2-2 - TRBV6-4 TGTGCCAGCAGGAGGCAGCTGGACACCGGGGAGCTGTTTTTT CASRRQLDTGELFF
- 15 TRBJ1-4 - TRBV30 TGTGCCTGGAGCTTCCTCTCCGGGGTTGGTGAAAAACTGTTTTTT CAWSFLSGVGEKLFF
- 15 TRBJ2-1 - TRBV4-3 TGCGCCAGCAGCCAAGAAGCACTCTTCGGGAATGAGCAGTTCTTC CASSQEALFGNEQFF
- 14 TRBJ2-1 - TRBV9 TGTGCCAGCAGCGTAGAAGGAGGACTCCGACCGCCGTTCTTC CASSVEGGLRPPFF
- 15 TRBJ1-1 - TRBV27 TGTGCCAGCAGTCCCCCAAGGACAGTCAGCACTGAAGCTTTCTTT CASSPPRTVSTEAFF
- 14 TRBJ1-4 - TRBV4-1 TGCGCCAGCAGCCCCGGAGCAACTAATGAAAAACTGTTTTTT CASSPGATNEKLFF
- 14 TRBJ2-7 - TRBV19 TGTGCCAGTAGTATAGCCAGGGGAATCTACGAGCAGTACTTC CASSIARGIYEQYF
- 13 TRBJ2-7 TRBD2 TRBV3-1/TRBV3-2 TGTGCCAGCAGCCCGCGGGGGGGCGGAGAGCAGTACTTC CASSPRGGGEQYF
- 13 TRBJ1-1 TRBD1 TRBV14 TGTGCCAGCAGCCGACAGGGGTTCTCTGAAGCTTTCTTT CASSRQGFSEAFF
- 17 TRBJ1-2 TRBD1 TRBV6-2/TRBV6-3 TGTGCCAGCAGTTACTCAGACCGGACAGGGTCCGACTATGGCTACACCTTC CASSYSDRTGSDYGYTF
- 14 TRBJ2-3 TRBD2 TRBV5-4 TGTGCCAGCAGCCCCGGACTAGCGGGAGAGAAAAAGTATTTT CASSPGLAGEKKYF
- 12 TRBJ1-2 - TRBV30 TGTGCCTGGATTGAGAAATCCTATGGCTACACCTTC CAWIEKSYGYTF
- 15 TRBJ2-2 TRBD2 TRBV19 TGTGCCAGTAGGGTTAGCGGGAGGTTAACCGGGGAGCTGTTTTTT CASRVSGRLTGELFF
- 18 TRBJ1-2 TRBD1 TRBV24-1 TGTGCCACCATCTTGGGGCAGGGGGCTACTCAATGCCCCTATGGCTACACCTTC CATILGQGATQCPYGYTF
- 15 TRBJ2-1 TRBD2 TRBV9 TGTGCCAGCAGCGTACGTGCGGGAGGCTACAATGAGCAGTTCTTC CASSVRAGGYNEQFF
- 14 TRBJ2-1 - TRBV29-1 TGCAGCGCCCCAGGGGATGGATCCTACAATGAGCAGTTCTTC CSAPGDGSYNEQFF
few 16 TRBJ2-2 TRBD1 TRBV7-7 TGTGCCAGCAGCTACTTAGCAGGGGGCAACGCCGGGGAGCTGTTTTTT CASSYLAGGNAGELFF
- 18 TRBJ1-6 - TRBV24-1 TGTGCCACCAGTATCGAAATTCGGGTTTGGTATGGTAATTCACCCCTCCACTTT CATSIEIRVWYGNSPLHF
- 16 TRBJ2-5 - TRBV18 TGTGCCAGCTCACCCCAACAGGGGGGGGGACAAGAGACCCAGTACTTC CASSPQQGGGQETQYF
- 15 TRBJ2-7 - TRBV18 TGTGCCAGCTCACCCCGTGGAGGATCCTCCTACGAGCAGTACTTC CASSPRGGSSYEQYF
- 15 TRBJ2-7 - TRBV4-3 TGCGCCAGCAGCCAAGTGTGGGTAGGGGACTTTGAGCAGTACTTC CASSQVWVGDFEQYF
- 16 TRBJ1-6 TRBD1 TRBV4-3 TGCGCCAGCAGCCAAGAAGGACAGGGCTCGGCGGAACCCCTCCACTTT CASSQEGQGSAEPLHF
- 13 TRBJ1-2 TRBD1 TRBV12-3/TRBV12-4 TGTGCCAGCAGTTCCGACAGGGGATTGGACTACACCTTC CASSSDRGLDYTF